This T cell receptor beta chain was sequenced for a study of PD-L1 blockade in urothelial cancer. Time point defined: peripheral blood 6 weeks after treatment start. The CDR3 is 15 amino acids. With 4 bases removed from V and 3 bases from J, the gap between germline ends came to 16 bases. CDR1 and CDR2 from the germline V gene are MGHRA and YSYEKL. Clones were sequenced by immunoSEQ multiplex PCR, and TCRdb holds only the in-frame ones, with some missing. The sample lists tens of thousands of clones, 88% occurring once. The gene calls are TRBV4-1 and TRBJ2-7, with D uncertain. This sequence was found in a man aged 55-75 years with urothelial cancer. This sample comprised PBMCs, obtained around atezolizumab (anti-PD-L1) treatment. This CDR3 is CASSPTLPNYYEQYF. DNA for the CDR3: TGCGCCAGCAGCCCGACCTTACCGAACTACTACGAGCAGTACTTC.